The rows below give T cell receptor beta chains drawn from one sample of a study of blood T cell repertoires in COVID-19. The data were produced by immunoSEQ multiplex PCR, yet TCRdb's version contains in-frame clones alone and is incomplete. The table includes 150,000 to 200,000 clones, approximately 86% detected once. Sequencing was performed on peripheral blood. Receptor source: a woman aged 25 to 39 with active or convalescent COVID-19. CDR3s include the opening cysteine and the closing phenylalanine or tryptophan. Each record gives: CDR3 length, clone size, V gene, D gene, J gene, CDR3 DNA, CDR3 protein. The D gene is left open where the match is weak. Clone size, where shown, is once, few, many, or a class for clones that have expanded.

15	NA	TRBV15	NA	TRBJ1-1	TGTGCCACCAGGGGGGGGGCACGTTTGAACACTGAAGCTTTCTTT	CATRGGARLNTEAFF
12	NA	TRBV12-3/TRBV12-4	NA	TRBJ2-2	TGTGCCAGCACCCAAAACACCGGGGAGCTGTTTTTT	CASTQNTGELFF
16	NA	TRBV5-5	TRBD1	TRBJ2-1	TGTGCCAGCAGCTTATGGGACAGGGGGCCCTACAATGAGCAGTTCTTC	CASSLWDRGPYNEQFF
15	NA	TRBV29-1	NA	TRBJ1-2	TGCAGCGTTCCCCAGCTTAGGGGCTTGGACTATGGCTACACCTTC	CSVPQLRGLDYGYTF
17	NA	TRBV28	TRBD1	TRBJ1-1	TGTGCCAGCAGTTTAAGTATGGGACAGGGGGGAGGCGTTGAAGCTTTCTTT	CASSLSMGQGGGVEAFF
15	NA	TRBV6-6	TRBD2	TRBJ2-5	TGTGCCAGCAGTCCCATAGCGGGAGGGGGGGAGACCCAGTACTTC	CASSPIAGGGETQYF
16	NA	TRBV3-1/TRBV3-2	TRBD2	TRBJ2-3	TGTGCCAGCAGCCAAGATGAGGGACTAGAGGCAGATACGCAGTATTTT	CASSQDEGLEADTQYF
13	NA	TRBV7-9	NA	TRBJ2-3	TGTGCCAGCAGCTTAGCGCAGACAGATACGCAGTATTTT	CASSLAQTDTQYF
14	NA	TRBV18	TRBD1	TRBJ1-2	TGTGCCAGCTCACAAGGACAGGGGGCGCGTGGCTACACCTTC	CASSQGQGARGYTF
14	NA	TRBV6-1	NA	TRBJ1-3	TGTGCCAGCAGTGAAACAGGGTCTGGAAACACCATATATTTT	CASSETGSGNTIYF
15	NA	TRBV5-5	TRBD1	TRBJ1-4	TGTGCCAGCATCTTTACAGGGGGGTCTAATGAAAAACTGTTTTTT	CASIFTGGSNEKLFF
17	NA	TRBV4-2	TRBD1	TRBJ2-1	TGTGCCAGCAGCCAGGCGGAAGGGACAGGGGGAGACAATGAGCAGTTCTTC	CASSQAEGTGGDNEQFF
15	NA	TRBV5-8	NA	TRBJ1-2	TGTGCCAGCAGCTTTGGGGGGTTAGGGGCCTATGGCTACACCTTC	CASSFGGLGAYGYTF
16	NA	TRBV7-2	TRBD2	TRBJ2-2	TGTGCCAGCAGCCCCCCCCAAGGGAGGGACGCCGGGGAGCTGTTTTTT	CASSPPQGRDAGELFF
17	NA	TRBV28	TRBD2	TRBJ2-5	TGTGCCAGCAGGGACCCTACTAGCGGGGGTGTCCAAGAGACCCAGTACTTC	CASRDPTSGGVQETQYF
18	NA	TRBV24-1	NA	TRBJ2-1	TGTGCCACCAGTGATACCTCTACTAGCTCGCTTCCTTACAATGAGCAGTTCTTC	CATSDTSTSSLPYNEQFF
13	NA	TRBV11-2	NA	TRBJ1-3	TGTGCCAGCAGCGGAGGGGTTCTCGGCACCATATATTTT	CASSGGVLGTIYF
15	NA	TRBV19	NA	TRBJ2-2	TGTGCCAGTAGGCCGAACAGGGACGGTCCCGGGGAGCTGTTTTTT	CASRPNRDGPGELFF
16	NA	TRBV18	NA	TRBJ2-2	TGTGCCAGCTCACTCGCGGGTGGGACGAACACCGGGGAGCTGTTTTTT	CASSLAGGTNTGELFF
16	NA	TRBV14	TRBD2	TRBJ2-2	TGTGCCAGCAGCCAAGTGGGTAGCGGGGGCACCGGGGAGCTGTTTTTT	CASSQVGSGGTGELFF
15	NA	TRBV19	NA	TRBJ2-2	TGTGCCAGTAGAACTAGCAGGTTGGACACCGGGGAGCTGTTTTTT	CASRTSRLDTGELFF
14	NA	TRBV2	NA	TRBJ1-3	TGTGCCAGCAGTCCAACTGGGCCCGGAAACACCATATATTTT	CASSPTGPGNTIYF
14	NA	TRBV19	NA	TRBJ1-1	TGTGCCAGTAGTAGAGGGCGGTGGAACACTGAAGCTTTCTTT	CASSRGRWNTEAFF
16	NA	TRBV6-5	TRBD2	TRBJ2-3	TGTGCCAGCAGTTACTCGGAGCGGGGGTTAGGAAATACGCAGTATTTT	CASSYSERGLGNTQYF
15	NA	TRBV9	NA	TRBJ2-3	TGTGCCAGCAGCGTAGGGGGCGGCCACACAGATACGCAGTATTTT	CASSVGGGHTDTQYF
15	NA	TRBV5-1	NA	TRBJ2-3	TGCGCCAGCAGCTTGGGTGGCAGGGATACAGATACGCAGTATTTT	CASSLGGRDTDTQYF
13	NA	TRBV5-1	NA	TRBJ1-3	TGCGCCAGCAGTCCCGGGACAAGGGACACCATATATTTT	CASSPGTRDTIYF
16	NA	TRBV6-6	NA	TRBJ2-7	TGTGCCAGCAGTTACTCGAACCAGGGGCTTCTGTACGAGCAGTACTTC	CASSYSNQGLLYEQYF
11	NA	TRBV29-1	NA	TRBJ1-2	TGCAGCGTTGACCCCCTGGAGGGCTACACCTTC	CSVDPLEGYTF
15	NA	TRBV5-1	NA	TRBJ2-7	TGCGCCAGCAGCTTGGGCTGGGGGCAGGGGTACGAGCAGTACTTC	CASSLGWGQGYEQYF
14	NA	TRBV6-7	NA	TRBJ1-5	TGTGCCAGCAGTTGCAGGGCTAGCAATCAGCCCCAGCATTTT	CASSCRASNQPQHF
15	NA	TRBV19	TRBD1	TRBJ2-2	TGTGCCAGTAGCGACAGGGGAGGTAACACCGGGGAGCTGTTTTTT	CASSDRGGNTGELFF
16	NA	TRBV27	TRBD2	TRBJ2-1	TGTGCCAGCAGTACGACTGGAGTGGGAGGGCCTCATGAGCAGTTCTTC	CASSTTGVGGPHEQFF
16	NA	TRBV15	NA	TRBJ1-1	TGTGCCACCAGCAGAGATCGGGGGGGCAGCTACACTGAAGCTTTCTTT	CATSRDRGGSYTEAFF
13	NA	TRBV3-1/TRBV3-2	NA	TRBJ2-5	TGTGCCAGCAGCCAAGATTCGGAAGAGACCCAGTACTTC	CASSQDSEETQYF
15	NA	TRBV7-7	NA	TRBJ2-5	TGTGCTAGCAGCTTAATTGGGAGTTCCGGGGAGACCCAGTACTTC	CASSLIGSSGETQYF
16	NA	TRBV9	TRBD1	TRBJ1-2	TGTGCCAGCAGCCCGCCCGGGACAGGGCAACAGGATGGCTACACCTTC	CASSPPGTGQQDGYTF
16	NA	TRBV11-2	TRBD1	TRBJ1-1	TGTGCCAGCAGCCCAGGGACAGGGGCGTCGAACACTGAAGCTTTCTTT	CASSPGTGASNTEAFF
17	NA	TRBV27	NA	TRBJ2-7	TGTGCCAGCAGTCCCGAGGGGGGAGGGTTCGGCTCCTACGAGCAGTACTTC	CASSPEGGGFGSYEQYF
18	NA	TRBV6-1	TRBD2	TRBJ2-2	TGTGCCAGCAGTGAAGTTTTAGGAGCGGGGGACAACACCGGGGAGCTGTTTTTT	CASSEVLGAGDNTGELFF
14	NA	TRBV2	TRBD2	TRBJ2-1	TGTGCCAGCAGTCCGGGACTAGCGGGGGCGGAGCAGTTCTTC	CASSPGLAGAEQFF
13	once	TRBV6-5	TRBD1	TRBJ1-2	TGTGCCAGCAGGCAACGGGACAGGAAGGGCTACACCTTC	CASRQRDRKGYTF
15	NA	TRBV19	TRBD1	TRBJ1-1	TGTGCCAGTAGTACCTCGGGACAGGGAGCCACTGAAGCTTTCTTT	CASSTSGQGATEAFF
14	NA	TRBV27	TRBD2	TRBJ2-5	TGTGCCAGCAGTTCCCTAGCGGGATCAGAGACCCAGTACTTC	CASSSLAGSETQYF
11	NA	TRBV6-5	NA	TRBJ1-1	TGTGCCAGCATTACCCAGACTGAAGCTTTCTTT	CASITQTEAFF
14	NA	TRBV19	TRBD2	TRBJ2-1	TGTGCCAGTAGTATGACTAGCGCTTACAATGAGCAGTTCTTC	CASSMTSAYNEQFF
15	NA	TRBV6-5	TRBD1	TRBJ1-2	TGTGCCAGCAGTTACATGGGACAGGGCATCTATGGCTACACCTTC	CASSYMGQGIYGYTF
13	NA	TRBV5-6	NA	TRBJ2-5	TGTGCCAGCAGCTCTGACAGAGAAGAGACCCAGTACTTC	CASSSDREETQYF
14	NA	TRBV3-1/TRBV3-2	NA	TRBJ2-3	TGTGCCAGCAGCCCGTCGGAGGTAAAGGATACGCAGTATTTT	CASSPSEVKDTQYF
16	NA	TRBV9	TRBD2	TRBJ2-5	TGTGCCAGCAGCGTAGGAATGGGGACTAGCGTAGAGACCCAGTACTTC	CASSVGMGTSVETQYF
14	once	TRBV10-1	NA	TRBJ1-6	TGCGCCAGCAGTGAGGGGGGGGCTAATTCACCCCTCCACTTT	CASSEGGANSPLHF
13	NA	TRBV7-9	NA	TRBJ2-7	TGTGCCAGCAGTCACAAACAGTCCTACGAGCAGTACTTC	CASSHKQSYEQYF
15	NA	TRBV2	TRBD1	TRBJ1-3	TGTGCCAGCAGTTATGCCAGGGGGACTGGAAACACCATATATTTT	CASSYARGTGNTIYF
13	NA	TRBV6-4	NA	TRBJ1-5	TGTGCCAGCAGTGACATAACAGGACAGCCCCAGCATTTT	CASSDITGQPQHF